These T cell receptor beta chains were read from a single sample in a study of T cell changes during pregnancy in multiple sclerosis. Here immunoSEQ multiplex PCR was the method, and the copy in TCRdb shows in-frame clones only, minus some. The data contain some 83,000 clones, about 89% of them singletons. The sample in question was PBMCs, obtained in the first trimester of pregnancy. Receptors were obtained from a female donor in good health, serving as a control in a pregnancy study. Some clones in this sample may be carry-over from other donors' samples. Each CDR3 is given with its conserved first and last residue. The D gene is left open where the match is weak. Expanded clones get a size class; other rows say once, few or many, or leave the size out.

v_gene: TRBV6-1; abundance: -; d_gene: TRBD2; j_gene: TRBJ2-1; CDR3nt: TGTGCCAGCAGCCCGCGGGAGATCGATGAGCAGTTCTTC; CDR3aa: CASSPREIDEQFF
v_gene: TRBV5-1; abundance: -; d_gene: -; j_gene: TRBJ2-2; CDR3nt: TGCGCCAGCAGCTTGTGGTACTCCGCGAACACCGGGGAGCTGTTTTTT; CDR3aa: CASSLWYSANTGELFF
v_gene: TRBV28; abundance: -; d_gene: -; j_gene: TRBJ2-7; CDR3nt: TGTGCCAGCAGTTCCCCAGCTCCACGGGATTACGAGCAGTACTTC; CDR3aa: CASSSPAPRDYEQYF
v_gene: TRBV6-4; abundance: -; d_gene: -; j_gene: TRBJ2-7; CDR3nt: TGTGCCAGCAGTGACTCGACACCCACATTCCCTTACTACGAGCAGTACTTC; CDR3aa: CASSDSTPTFPYYEQYF
v_gene: TRBV6-5; abundance: -; d_gene: -; j_gene: TRBJ2-7; CDR3nt: TGTGCCAGCACCGGACAGACCTACGAGCAGTACTTC; CDR3aa: CASTGQTYEQYF
v_gene: TRBV6-5; abundance: -; d_gene: -; j_gene: TRBJ2-3; CDR3nt: TGTGCCAGCAGCTTAGAGGAGGCAGATACGCAGTATTTT; CDR3aa: CASSLEEADTQYF
v_gene: TRBV5-8; abundance: -; d_gene: -; j_gene: TRBJ1-6; CDR3nt: TGTGCCAGCAACCCGGACGGGAATAATTCACCCCTCCACTTT; CDR3aa: CASNPDGNNSPLHF
v_gene: TRBV4-2; abundance: -; d_gene: -; j_gene: TRBJ1-1; CDR3nt: TGTGCCAGCAGCCAAGATCCGGGTGCGGACACTGAAGCTTTCTTT; CDR3aa: CASSQDPGADTEAFF
v_gene: TRBV5-4; abundance: -; d_gene: TRBD1; j_gene: TRBJ1-4; CDR3nt: TGTGCCAGCAGCGGACAGGGCGTCGAAAAACTGTTTTTT; CDR3aa: CASSGQGVEKLFF
v_gene: TRBV18; abundance: -; d_gene: -; j_gene: TRBJ2-1; CDR3nt: TGTGCCAGCTCACCACCGGCCAGGGTGGACAATGAGCAGTTCTTC; CDR3aa: CASSPPARVDNEQFF
v_gene: TRBV4-1; abundance: -; d_gene: TRBD2; j_gene: TRBJ2-7; CDR3nt: TGCGCCAGCAGCCACCCCTCCGGGGGGGGGCGATCCCACGAGCAGTACTTC; CDR3aa: CASSHPSGGGRSHEQYF
v_gene: TRBV5-6; abundance: -; d_gene: -; j_gene: TRBJ2-3; CDR3nt: TGTGCCAGCAGCTTGGGGACTCCAACAGATACGCAGTATTTT; CDR3aa: CASSLGTPTDTQYF
v_gene: TRBV7-9; abundance: few; d_gene: -; j_gene: TRBJ2-3; CDR3nt: TGTGCCAGCAGCTTGGGACTGATGGGCGGCACAGATACGCAGTATTTT; CDR3aa: CASSLGLMGGTDTQYF
v_gene: TRBV2; abundance: -; d_gene: -; j_gene: TRBJ1-1; CDR3nt: TGTGCCAGCAGTGGGGGGTTGGGATGGGGGGAGACTGAAGCTTTCTTT; CDR3aa: CASSGGLGWGETEAFF
v_gene: TRBV19; abundance: -; d_gene: TRBD2; j_gene: TRBJ2-4; CDR3nt: TGTGCCAGCAACCCCGGACCGGGACTAGCGGTATTTCAGTACTTC; CDR3aa: CASNPGPGLAVFQYF
v_gene: TRBV7-2; abundance: -; d_gene: TRBD2; j_gene: TRBJ2-2; CDR3nt: TGTGCCAGCAGCTTAAGCGGGAGGGCCGGGGAGCTGTTTTTT; CDR3aa: CASSLSGRAGELFF
v_gene: TRBV4-3; abundance: -; d_gene: TRBD1; j_gene: TRBJ2-7; CDR3nt: TGCGCCAGCAGCCTGACGGGACAGGGTGGCTACGAGCAGTACTTC; CDR3aa: CASSLTGQGGYEQYF
v_gene: TRBV7-8; abundance: -; d_gene: TRBD1; j_gene: TRBJ2-7; CDR3nt: TGTGCCAGCAGCTTATTCTTCCAGGACAGGGTCTACGAGCAGTACTTC; CDR3aa: CASSLFFQDRVYEQYF
v_gene: TRBV9; abundance: -; d_gene: -; j_gene: TRBJ2-7; CDR3nt: TGTGCCAGCAGCCAGGGGGGACTAGGGCCCTACGAGCAGTACTTC; CDR3aa: CASSQGGLGPYEQYF
v_gene: TRBV27; abundance: -; d_gene: TRBD1; j_gene: TRBJ1-2; CDR3nt: TGTGCCAGCAGTGCCTCCGGGACAGGTTTATACTATGGCTACACCTTC; CDR3aa: CASSASGTGLYYGYTF
v_gene: TRBV6-6; abundance: -; d_gene: -; j_gene: TRBJ1-4; CDR3nt: TGTGCCAGCAGTCCCGACGGAGCAACTAATGAAAAACTGTTTTTT; CDR3aa: CASSPDGATNEKLFF
v_gene: TRBV11-2; abundance: -; d_gene: -; j_gene: TRBJ2-2; CDR3nt: TGTGCCAGCAGCACTAGATCGGGGGGCTTGTACGGGGAGCTGTTTTTT; CDR3aa: CASSTRSGGLYGELFF
v_gene: TRBV5-6; abundance: -; d_gene: -; j_gene: TRBJ1-4; CDR3nt: TGTGCCAGCAGCTTGGGGCAGGGTGTTGGTGCTAATGAAAAACTGTTTTTT; CDR3aa: CASSLGQGVGANEKLFF
v_gene: TRBV7-9; abundance: few; d_gene: TRBD2; j_gene: TRBJ2-7; CDR3nt: TGTGCCAGCAGCATGAGCGGGAGTCTGTACGAGCAGTACTTC; CDR3aa: CASSMSGSLYEQYF
v_gene: TRBV25-1; abundance: -; d_gene: -; j_gene: TRBJ2-7; CDR3nt: TGTGCCAGCGCAGTCTCCTACGAGCAGTACTTC; CDR3aa: CASAVSYEQYF
v_gene: TRBV5-1; abundance: -; d_gene: TRBD1; j_gene: TRBJ2-7; CDR3nt: TGCGCCAGCAGCCCTCCGGGACAGGAATCCTACGAGCAGTACTTC; CDR3aa: CASSPPGQESYEQYF
v_gene: TRBV4-3; abundance: -; d_gene: TRBD1; j_gene: TRBJ1-2; CDR3nt: TGCGCCAGCAGCCAACTTGGGACAGGGGGCTATGGCTACACCTTC; CDR3aa: CASSQLGTGGYGYTF
v_gene: TRBV11-2; abundance: -; d_gene: -; j_gene: TRBJ2-7; CDR3nt: TGTGCCAGCAGCTCCCTGGGACACAATTACGAGCAGTACTTC; CDR3aa: CASSSLGHNYEQYF
v_gene: TRBV7-2; abundance: once; d_gene: -; j_gene: TRBJ2-7; CDR3nt: TGTGCCAGCAGCTCCGGGTCCTTCTACGAGCAGTACTTC; CDR3aa: CASSSGSFYEQYF
v_gene: TRBV6-4; abundance: -; d_gene: TRBD1; j_gene: TRBJ2-1; CDR3nt: TGTGCCAGCAGTGTCTCCGGGACAGGCGACTACAATGAGCAGTTCTTC; CDR3aa: CASSVSGTGDYNEQFF
v_gene: TRBV7-8; abundance: once; d_gene: -; j_gene: TRBJ2-3; CDR3nt: TGTGCCACCACTAGGGGGGGGGCCGCAGATACGCAGTATTTT; CDR3aa: CATTRGGAADTQYF
v_gene: TRBV7-9; abundance: once; d_gene: TRBD1; j_gene: TRBJ2-3; CDR3nt: TGTGCCAGCGTGACCGGGTGGGACAGACCCACAGATACGCAGTATTTT; CDR3aa: CASVTGWDRPTDTQYF
v_gene: TRBV6-4; abundance: -; d_gene: TRBD2; j_gene: TRBJ2-3; CDR3nt: TGTGCCAGCAGTGCTAGCGGGGGGGCCACAGATACGCAGTATTTT; CDR3aa: CASSASGGATDTQYF
v_gene: TRBV6-4; abundance: -; d_gene: TRBD2; j_gene: TRBJ2-1; CDR3nt: TGTGCCAGCAGTGAGGTAGGGCTAGCGGGTTACAATGAGCAGTTCTTC; CDR3aa: CASSEVGLAGYNEQFF
v_gene: TRBV7-9; abundance: -; d_gene: -; j_gene: TRBJ1-3; CDR3nt: TGTGCCAGCAGCCTTCGTCCCCCAGGGGTCGGAGACACCATATATTTT; CDR3aa: CASSLRPPGVGDTIYF
v_gene: TRBV5-6; abundance: once; d_gene: TRBD2; j_gene: TRBJ2-3; CDR3nt: TGTGCCAGCGCGTGGGGACTAGCGCCCACAGATACGCAGTATTTT; CDR3aa: CASAWGLAPTDTQYF
v_gene: TRBV18; abundance: -; d_gene: TRBD1; j_gene: TRBJ2-1; CDR3nt: TGTGCCAGCTCACCAGGGACAGGGGGCAGAAATGAGCAGTTCTTC; CDR3aa: CASSPGTGGRNEQFF
v_gene: TRBV7-9; abundance: -; d_gene: TRBD1; j_gene: TRBJ2-5; CDR3nt: TGTGCCAGCAGCTCCGGGACAGGGGACTTTGAGACCCAGTACTTC; CDR3aa: CASSSGTGDFETQYF
v_gene: TRBV5-1; abundance: -; d_gene: TRBD1; j_gene: TRBJ1-1; CDR3nt: TGCGCCAGCAGCTCGACGGGGGACAGACACATGAACACTGAAGCTTTCTTT; CDR3aa: CASSSTGDRHMNTEAFF
v_gene: TRBV27; abundance: -; d_gene: TRBD1; j_gene: TRBJ1-1; CDR3nt: TGTGCCAGCAGTCCCTCCCACAGGGGAATGAGGACTGAAGCTTTCTTT; CDR3aa: CASSPSHRGMRTEAFF
v_gene: TRBV9; abundance: once; d_gene: TRBD1; j_gene: TRBJ2-1; CDR3nt: TGTGCCAGCAGCACTTTAACAGGGGATGAGCAGTTCTTC; CDR3aa: CASSTLTGDEQFF
v_gene: TRBV11-2; abundance: -; d_gene: -; j_gene: TRBJ2-4; CDR3nt: TGTGCCAGCAGCTTAGGAAGCAGTCGGGAAAACATTCAGTACTTC; CDR3aa: CASSLGSSRENIQYF
v_gene: TRBV10-3; abundance: -; d_gene: -; j_gene: TRBJ1-5; CDR3nt: TGTGCCATCAGTGAGTCGAGAGGAATCGACCAGCCCCAGCATTTT; CDR3aa: CAISESRGIDQPQHF
v_gene: TRBV19; abundance: -; d_gene: -; j_gene: TRBJ1-2; CDR3nt: TGTGCCAGTACTGCGGGGCGAGACTATGGCTACACCTTC; CDR3aa: CASTAGRDYGYTF
v_gene: TRBV28; abundance: -; d_gene: TRBD1; j_gene: TRBJ2-7; CDR3nt: TGTGCCAGCAGTTCACAGGGGGCGCAAGCTGCCTACGAGCAGTACTTC; CDR3aa: CASSSQGAQAAYEQYF
v_gene: TRBV5-6; abundance: once; d_gene: -; j_gene: TRBJ2-3; CDR3nt: TGTGCCAGCGGGCTTACTAGCACAGATACGCAGTATTTT; CDR3aa: CASGLTSTDTQYF
v_gene: TRBV2; abundance: -; d_gene: -; j_gene: TRBJ1-1; CDR3nt: TGTGCCAGCAGCAGAAATATGAACACTGAAGCTTTCTTT; CDR3aa: CASSRNMNTEAFF
v_gene: TRBV19; abundance: -; d_gene: -; j_gene: TRBJ1-2; CDR3nt: TGTGCCAGTAGTATGGAGGGGCGCGCCTATGGCTACACCTTC; CDR3aa: CASSMEGRAYGYTF
v_gene: TRBV19; abundance: -; d_gene: -; j_gene: TRBJ2-7; CDR3nt: TGTGCCAGTAGTTACGGACAGCGCTACGAGCAGTACTTC; CDR3aa: CASSYGQRYEQYF
v_gene: TRBV5-4; abundance: -; d_gene: -; j_gene: TRBJ2-1; CDR3nt: TGTGCCAGCAGCTTGGATTCCGGCAATGAGCAGTTCTTC; CDR3aa: CASSLDSGNEQFF
v_gene: TRBV19; abundance: -; d_gene: -; j_gene: TRBJ1-2; CDR3nt: TGTGCCAGTACCCCAGACGGACAGAACTATGGCTACACCTTC; CDR3aa: CASTPDGQNYGYTF
v_gene: TRBV4-3; abundance: -; d_gene: TRBD1; j_gene: TRBJ1-2; CDR3nt: TGCGCCAGCAGCCGCTACAGGGACAGCCAGTATGGCTACACCTTC; CDR3aa: CASSRYRDSQYGYTF
v_gene: TRBV7-9; abundance: -; d_gene: -; j_gene: TRBJ1-1; CDR3nt: TGTGCCAGCAGGCAGGACAGTTATGAAGCTTTCTTT; CDR3aa: CASRQDSYEAFF
v_gene: TRBV6-6; abundance: -; d_gene: TRBD1; j_gene: TRBJ2-3; CDR3nt: TGTGCCAGCAGTACCCGTGCGACAGGGATCACAGATACGCAGTATTTT; CDR3aa: CASSTRATGITDTQYF
v_gene: TRBV4-1; abundance: -; d_gene: -; j_gene: TRBJ2-3; CDR3nt: TGCGCCAGCAGCCAATACTACACGCAGTATTTT; CDR3aa: CASSQYYTQYF
v_gene: TRBV28; abundance: once; d_gene: -; j_gene: TRBJ2-3; CDR3nt: TGTGCCAGCAGAGGGGGGGGGCGCACAGATACGCAGTATTTT; CDR3aa: CASRGGGRTDTQYF
v_gene: TRBV11-2; abundance: -; d_gene: -; j_gene: TRBJ1-5; CDR3nt: TGTGCCAGCAGCTTGAGGGCCGATCAGCCCCAGCATTTT; CDR3aa: CASSLRADQPQHF
v_gene: TRBV5-1; abundance: -; d_gene: TRBD2; j_gene: TRBJ2-3; CDR3nt: TGCGCCAGCAGCTCCGGGACTAGCATTCGGATAGATACGCAGTATTTT; CDR3aa: CASSSGTSIRIDTQYF
v_gene: TRBV2; abundance: few; d_gene: TRBD2; j_gene: TRBJ2-4; CDR3nt: TGTGCCAGCAGTGAAGGCGGGGGGCGGGACATTCAGTACTTC; CDR3aa: CASSEGGGRDIQYF